Shown below are 26 T cell receptor beta chains from a single sample sequenced in a study of cytomegalovirus exposure and HLA in healthy donors. Vbeta (60) and Jbeta (13) primers were used in the PCR. Measured with immunoSEQ multiplex PCR; TCRdb has only the in-frame clones, and not every one. Among some 100,000 clones listed, around three quarters were seen once. Sequencing used PBMCs. The receptor set was obtained from a female donor in good health and CMV-seropositive.

J is TRBJ2-7 and V is TRBV11-2, with 15 bases identical to TRBD2. V lost 5 bases and J lost 4; bases outside the gene matches: 3. CDR3 size: 15 residues. Germline CDR1 SGHAT, CDR2 FQNNGV. The CDR3 DNA reads as TGTGCCAGCAGCCAAGGGACTAGCGGGAGGTACGAGCAGTACTTC. This translates into CASSQGTSGRYEQYF.

This clone has just a few counts. The chain links TRBV7-2 to TRBJ2-5, with a possible D match to TRBD1 (6 bases). The CDR3 totals 14 residues. Germline V gene lookup returns CDR1 SGHTA and CDR2 FQGNSA. Trimming removed 5 bases at V and 2 bases at J, with 12 bases between. The CDR3 sequence is CASSPRTAQETQYF. CDR3 nucleotides: TGTGCCAGCAGCCCGAGGACAGCTCAAGAGACCCAGTACTTC.

J is TRBJ2-4 and V is TRBV4-2, with a tentative D call TRBD1 (6 bases). V was cut by 1 base and J by 1 base, with 11 bases left in between. CDR3 length equals 16 residues. Per the germline V gene, CDR1 is LGHNA and CDR2 is YNFKEQ. As DNA, the CDR3 is TGTGCCAGCAGCCAAGTGGGGCAGGGGGCCAAAAACATTCAGTACTTC. Its protein product is CASSQVGQGAKNIQYF.

This chain joins TRBV5-5 and TRBJ1-1; D might be TRBD1 (5 bases). The CDR3 is 13 amino acids. CDR1 and CDR2 (germline): SGHKS, YYEKEE (reference sequence). V dropped 4 bases and J dropped 1 base, with 8 bases sitting between them. This chain's CDR3 is CASSQGANTEAFF. CDR3 sequence (DNA): TGTGCCAGCAGCCAAGGGGCGAACACTGAAGCTTTCTTT.

V and J are TRBV10-3 and TRBJ1-2; D is unresolved. The CDR3 has 13 residues. The V gene lost 3 bases and the J gene lost 0 bases, with 5 bases spanning the gap. Germline lookup yields CDR1 ENHRY and CDR2 SYGVKD. The CDR3 loop reads CAISETANYGYTF. As DNA, the CDR3 is TGTGCCATCAGTGAAACGGCTAACTATGGCTACACCTTC.

The chain combines TRBV15 with TRBJ2-5, with TRBD2 matching 8 bases. The length of the CDR3 is 17 residues. Unmatched junction bases numbered 11, after V lost 0 bases and J lost 5 bases. Germline lookup yields CDR1 LNHNV and CDR2 YYDKDF (reference sequence). The CDR3 spells CATSRENPLAAPETQYF. The CDR3 DNA reads TGTGCCACCAGCAGAGAGAACCCACTAGCGGCCCCCGAGACCCAGTACTTC.

Regarding this clone: A read error may account for a junction end that differs from germline. The same CDR3 also results from other DNA sequences found in this sample. V is TRBV7-8 and J is TRBJ2-6; 8 bases are shared with TRBD2. This CDR3 is built from 21 residues. The germline V gene encodes CDR1 SGHVS and CDR2 FQNEAQ. Here the CDR3 DNA reads TGCGCCAGCAGCTCCTTAGATGCGGGGGGCCTCGGGGTTAATGGGGCCAACGTCCTGACTTTC. Translating gives CASSSLDAGGLGVNGANVLTF.

The chain combines TRBV29-1 with TRBJ2-1, with a possible D match to TRBD2 (5 bases). The CDR3 runs to 12 residues. The germline CDR1 and CDR2 sequences are SQVTM and ANQGSEA. The V and J ends lost 7 bases and 8 bases respectively, with 15 bases between them. In nucleotides, the CDR3 is TGCAGCGCTATCGTACTAGGGTATGAGCAGTTCTTC. Translation gives CSAIVLGYEQFF.

About this clone itself: Relative to the germline gene, one junction end is altered; a read error may explain this. The V call is TRBV5-6, the J call TRBJ2-4; tentative D call: TRBD2 (6 bases). The CDR3 sequence is 15 residues long. CDR1 is SGHDT, CDR2 YYEEEE, per germline. As DNA, the CDR3 is TGTGCCAGCAGCTTCTGGGGGGTATCCAAAAACAGTCAGTACTTC. It translates to CASSFWGVSKNSQYF. Full variable domain (outside the CDR3, taken from reference TRBV5-6 and TRBJ2-4): DAGVTQSPTHLIKTRGQQVTLRCSPKSGHDTVSWYQQALGQGPQFIFQYYEEEERQRGNFPDRFSGHQFPNYSSELNVNALLLGDSALYLCASSFWGVSKNSQYFGAGTRLSVL.

The rearrangement joins TRBV6-5 to TRBJ2-1, with D unclear. CDR1 and CDR2 (germline): MNHEY, SVGAGI. V lost 4 bases and J 0 bases, leaving 10 bases between the germline ends. CDR3 size: 15 residues. The CDR3 nucleotides are TGTGCCAGCAGTTTAACACAGAGCTCCTACAATGAGCAGTTCTTC. Protein sequence: CASSLTQSSYNEQFF.

In DNA, the CDR3 is TGCGCCAGCAGCCAATTTTCCGGGGTGGAACCCCAGCATTTT. The encoded protein is CASSQFSGVEPQHF. The rearrangement joins TRBV4-3 to TRBJ1-5, with unresolved D. The CDR3 length is 14 residues. With 2 bases removed from V and 10 bases from J, the gap between germline ends came to 15 bases. The germline gives CDR1 LGHNA, CDR2 YSLEER.

The J gene is TRBJ2-1, the V gene TRBV4-1; 11 positions agree with TRBD1. Germline V lookup: CDR1 MGHRA, CDR2 YSYEKL. The CDR3 is made up of 22 amino acids. V lost 4 bases to trimming and J lost 5 bases; unmatched junction nucleotides: 25. The CDR3, as DNA: TGCGCCAGCAGCCTTCTTCCCCCCTACCCACGGACAGGGGGCGGCCGAGACAATGAGCAGTTCTTC. Amino acid sequence: CASSLLPPYPRTGGGRDNEQFF.

This clone was seen more than once but under ten times. The chain links TRBV6-6 to TRBJ2-3, with 12 bases fitting TRBD2. Germline CDR1 MNHNY, CDR2 SVGAGI (reference sequence). J was trimmed by 3 bases and V by 0 bases; bases with no gene match: 1. The CDR3 is made up of 16 amino acids. Here the CDR3 DNA reads TGTGCCAGCAGTTACTCCGGACTAGCGGGAACAGATACGCAGTATTTT. Residues: CASSYSGLAGTDTQYF.

This clone was counted a few times. V and J are TRBV18 and TRBJ1-5; D unresolved. CDR1 is KGHSH, CDR2 LQKENI, per germline. The CDR3 is 15 residues long. V dropped 4 bases and J dropped 4 bases, with 14 bases sitting between them. DNA for the CDR3: TGTGCCAGCTCACTCCGGGAGGGTATGAATCAGCCCCAGCATTTT. It is translated as CASSLREGMNQPQHF.

This chain joins TRBV5-8 and TRBJ2-1; 7 bases align to TRBD2. After removal of 2 bases from V and 9 bases from J, the junction contained 14 bases not matched to a gene. This CDR3 comprises 16 residues. Germline assignment: CDR1 SGHTS and CDR2 YDEGEE. CDR3 sequence (DNA): TGTGCCAGCAGCTTTTTAGGGGACTACGCCCTCGGTGAGCAGTTCTTC. This gives the protein CASSFLGDYALGEQFF.

The J gene is TRBJ2-5, the V gene TRBV5-1; TRBD2 is a possible D gene (6 bases). The J call could be wrong; TRBJ2-7 is a better fit for the DNA end. This CDR3 is built from 15 residues. The germline V gene encodes CDR1 SGHRS and CDR2 YFSETQ. CDR3 sequence (DNA): TGCGCCAGCAGCTTGGATGCGGGATCCGGCTACGAGCAGTACTTC. Translated, it gives CASSLDAGSGYEQYF.

V usage is TRBV18 and J usage is TRBJ1-1, with TRBD1 matching over 9 bases. The CDR3 runs 15 residues. Germline trimming cut 3 bases from V and 2 bases from J; bases unmatched to any gene: 4. Germline loops: CDR1 KGHSH, CDR2 LQKENI. CDR3: CASSPRTGANTEAFF. CDR3 nucleotide sequence: TGTGCCAGCTCACCTCGGACAGGGGCCAACACTGAAGCTTTCTTT.

V gene TRBV5-4 combines with J gene TRBJ2-1; D is possibly TRBD2 (7 bases). From germline, CDR1 is SGHNT and CDR2 YYREEE (reference sequence). The germline V and J ends were trimmed by 2 bases and 5 bases, with 11 bases remaining between them. The CDR3 has 14 residues. CDR3 in amino acids: CASSFRGGDNEQFF. The CDR3 DNA sequence: TGTGCCAGCAGCTTCAGGGGAGGGGACAATGAGCAGTTCTTC. The whole variable domain, filled in from reference TRBV5-4 and TRBJ2-1, reads ETGVTQSPTHLIKTRGQQVTLRCSSQSGHNTVSWYQQALGQGPQFIFQYYREEENGRGNFPPRFSGLQFPNYSSELNVNALELDDSALYLCASSFRGGDNEQFFGPGTRLTVL.

The chain has TRBV5-1 and TRBJ2-7; 10 nucleotides agree with TRBD2. The CDR3 covers 16 residues. Trimming cost V 4 bases and J 1 base; bases outside gene matches: 8. Looked up from germline, CDR1 is SGHRS and CDR2 is YFSETQ. The CDR3 loop is CASSPEVAGGSYEQYF. The CDR3 DNA follows: TGCGCCAGCAGCCCGGAGGTAGCGGGAGGTTCCTACGAGCAGTACTTC. The variable domain in full, with the rest retrieved from reference TRBV5-1 and TRBJ2-7, is KAGVTQTPRYLIKTRGQQVTLSCSPISGHRSVSWYQQTPGQGLQFLFEYFSETQRNKGNFPGRFSGRQFSNSRSEMNVSTLELGDSALYLCASSPEVAGGSYEQYFGPGTRLTVT.

The rearrangement links TRBV25-1 to TRBJ1-5; D is perhaps TRBD1 (6 bases). The CDR3 has 14 amino acids. V lost 9 bases to trimming and J lost 0 bases, with 12 bases between them. Germline V gene lookup returns CDR1 MGHDK and CDR2 SYGVNS. The CDR3 region is CASQDSLSNQPQHF. CDR3 in DNA: TGTGCCAGTCAGGACAGCCTTAGCAATCAGCCCCAGCATTTT.

This clone was recorded a few times. The chain joins TRBV2 to TRBJ2-2; 8 nucleotides line up with TRBD2. The germline CDR1 and CDR2 sequences are SNHLY and FYNNEI. After removal of 5 bases from V and 2 bases from J, the junction contained 10 bases not matched to a gene. This CDR3 contains 17 residues. The chain's CDR3 is CASSPPGLDLNTGELFF. For the CDR3, the DNA is TGTGCCAGCAGTCCCCCGGGACTAGACCTAAACACCGGGGAGCTGTTTTTT.

This clone was detected only once. DNA for the CDR3: TGTGCCAGCAGCTCCCGGACAGGGCCCTATGGCTACACCTTC. It translates to CASSSRTGPYGYTF. The chain has TRBV7-2 and TRBJ1-2, with 8 positions matching TRBD1. The CDR3 runs to 14 residues. Germline assignment: CDR1 SGHTA and CDR2 FQGNSA. V lost 4 bases and J lost 4; bases outside the gene matches: 5.

V gene TRBV6-6 combines with J gene TRBJ2-1; 7 bases match TRBD1. CDR1 is MNHNY, CDR2 SVGAGI, per germline (reference sequence). V was pared by 6 bases and J by 0 bases, with 5 bases of the junction left unmatched. The CDR3 runs to 15 residues. The CDR3 sequence is CASRLQGSSYNEQFF. The DNA for the CDR3 is TGTGCCAGCAGACTACAGGGGAGCTCCTACAATGAGCAGTTCTTC.

This rearrangement joins TRBV7-2 to TRBJ2-3, with unresolved D. This CDR3 comprises 11 residues. V was pared by 4 bases and J by 5 bases, with 4 bases between. CDR1 is SGHTA and CDR2 is FQGNSA in the germline V gene. CDR3: CASSSRDTQYF. The DNA for the CDR3 is TGTGCCAGCAGCTCGAGAGATACGCAGTATTTT.

The rearrangement links TRBV19 to TRBJ2-3; D may be TRBD1 (6 bases). CDR3 length: 16 amino acids. Deletions cut 6 bases from V and 6 bases from J, with 22 bases between. CDR1 is LNHDA, CDR2 SQIVND, per germline (reference sequence). CDR3 DNA: TGTGCCAGTAGACTAGACCACAGGGACGTATGGGATACGCAGTATTTT. Protein sequence: CASRLDHRDVWDTQYF. Full variable domain (remainder filled in from reference TRBV19 and TRBJ2-3): DGGITQSPKYLFRKEGQNVTLSCEQNLNHDAMYWYRQDPGQGLRLIYYSQIVNDFQKGDIAEGYSVSREKKESFPLTVTSAQKNPTAFYLCASRLDHRDVWDTQYFGPGTRLTVL.

The chain combines TRBV5-4 with TRBJ2-7; a weak D match, TRBD1 (6 bases). CDR1 is SGHNT, CDR2 YYREEE, per germline (reference sequence). Trimming left V 3 bases short and J 5 bases short, with 12 bases between. The CDR3 contains 13 residues. The DNA of the CDR3 is TGTGCCAGCAGCTCAACAGGGATGCACGAGCAGTACTTC. Encoded protein: CASSSTGMHEQYF. Full variable domain (rest looked up from reference TRBV5-4 and TRBJ2-7): ETGVTQSPTHLIKTRGQQVTLRCSSQSGHNTVSWYQQALGQGPQFIFQYYREEENGRGNFPPRFSGLQFPNYSSELNVNALELDDSALYLCASSSTGMHEQYFGPGTRLTVT.